These 10 T cell receptor beta chains were all obtained from the same sample, sequenced in a study of beta chain features in type 1 diabetes. The study, taken as a whole, reports: Researchers report that Type 1 diabetes patients had moderately but significantly shorter TCRB CDR3s across all four CD4+ subsets.

Sequencing targeted expressed TCRB transcripts, as all isolated RNA had been reverse transcribed. Using immunoSEQ multiplex PCR, the repertoire was profiled, and TCRdb retains in-frame clones only, with some absent. The table shows 250,000 to 300,000 clones, with roughly 13% occurring only once. Their recognized antigens are unknown. Sequenced: naive CD4+ T cells from blood. These receptors were obtained from a man aged 25 to 40 with type 1 diabetes.

V gene TRBV11-3 combines with J gene TRBJ2-7; D might be TRBD1 (5 bases). Trimming took off 5 bases at V and 5 bases at J, with 13 bases between the two ends. Germline assignment: CDR1 SGHNT and CDR2 YENEEA. The CDR3 is 13 residues long. The CDR3 DNA sequence: TGTGCCAGCAGCCGTTCGGGCAGGGACGAGCAGTACTTC. The encoded protein is CASSRSGRDEQYF.

The V and J genes are TRBV5-1 and TRBJ2-3; D uncertain. The CDR3 is 15 amino acids. V lost 0 bases, J lost 2 bases, and 10 bases lay in between. Looked up from germline, CDR1 is SGHRS and CDR2 is YFSETQ. CDR3: CASSLDGRYTDTQYF. CDR3 in DNA: TGCGCCAGCAGCTTGGATGGTAGATACACAGATACGCAGTATTTT. Variable domain in full (rest from reference TRBV5-1 and TRBJ2-3): KAGVTQTPRYLIKTRGQQVTLSCSPISGHRSVSWYQQTPGQGLQFLFEYFSETQRNKGNFPGRFSGRQFSNSRSEMNVSTLELGDSALYLCASSLDGRYTDTQYFGPGTRLTVL.

The J gene is TRBJ2-3, the V gene TRBV18; D not resolved. V was cut by 1 base and J by 4 bases, with 6 bases left in between. The germline V gene encodes CDR1 KGHSH and CDR2 LQKENI. CDR3 length: 13 amino acids. CDR3 amino acids: CASSPQTADTQYF. DNA of the CDR3: TGTGCCAGCTCACCACAAACAGCAGATACGCAGTATTTT.

This clone came up a few times. J is TRBJ2-2 and V is TRBV19; no clear D. There are 15 residues in the CDR3. Germline CDR1 LNHDA, CDR2 SQIVND (reference sequence). The V gene lost 6 bases and the J gene lost 1 base, with 12 bases spanning the gap. CDR3 bases: TGTGCCAGTAGCACCCCCCGACTGAACACCGGGGAGCTGTTTTTT. Amino acid sequence: CASSTPRLNTGELFF.

This clone was seen more than once but under ten times. V gene TRBV19 combines with J gene TRBJ2-3; D is uncertain. V lost 3 bases, J lost 6 bases, and 13 bases lay in between. The CDR3 contains 14 residues. CDR1 LNHDA and CDR2 SQIVND come from the germline V gene (reference sequence). CDR3: CASSIMSIADTQYF. Here the CDR3 DNA reads TGTGCCAGTAGTATCATGTCTATTGCGGATACGCAGTATTTT.

V and J are TRBV15 and TRBJ2-3; 8 bases fit TRBD2. Per germline, CDR1 LNHNV and CDR2 YYDKDF (reference sequence). The CDR3 sequence is 17 residues long. Losses at the gene ends were 0 bases for V and 7 bases for J; bases not matched to a gene: 12. This CDR3 reads CATSRDIATSGEHTQYF. The CDR3 DNA reads as TGTGCCACCAGCAGAGATATTGCTACTAGCGGAGAACATACGCAGTATTTT.

The chain combines TRBV9 with TRBJ2-3, with a weak D call TRBD2 (6 bases). The CDR3 spans 14 residues. CDR1 is SGDLS and CDR2 is YYNGEE in the germline V gene. Trimming took off 2 bases at V and 4 bases at J, with 11 bases between the two ends. The CDR3 is CASSVAGIADTQYF. Written as DNA, the CDR3 is TGTGCCAGCAGCGTTGCGGGAATCGCAGATACGCAGTATTTT.

The table lists this clone with a few counts. V is TRBV29-1 and J is TRBJ1-1, with 7 bases matching TRBD1. The germline gives CDR1 SQVTM, CDR2 ANQGSEA. J was trimmed by 2 bases and V by 6 bases; bases with no gene match: 6. The CDR3 consists of 13 residues. The CDR3, as DNA: TGCAGCGTACTCCGGGACAGAAACACTGAAGCTTTCTTT. As protein: CSVLRDRNTEAFF. Full variable domain (outside the CDR3, taken from reference TRBV29-1 and TRBJ1-1): SAVISQKPSRDICQRGTSLTIQCQVDSQVTMMFWYRQQPGQSLTLIATANQGSEATYESGFVIDKFPISRPNLTFSTLTVSNMSPEDSSIYLCSVLRDRNTEAFFGQGTRLTVV.

The chain recombines TRBV18 with TRBJ2-3, with 10 nucleotides matching TRBD2. The CDR3 has 16 amino acids. Germline assignment: CDR1 KGHSH and CDR2 LQKENI. Losses at the gene ends were 6 bases for V and 3 bases for J; bases not matched to a gene: 9. The CDR3 loop reads CASSIGVAGGTDTQYF. DNA of the CDR3: TGTGCCAGCTCCATCGGGGTAGCGGGAGGAACAGATACGCAGTATTTT.

The rearrangement uses TRBV25-1 and TRBJ2-5; perhaps TRBD2 as D (7 bases). The germline V gene has CDR1 MGHDK and CDR2 SYGVNS. This CDR3 is built from 13 residues. The germline V and J ends were trimmed by 5 bases and 2 bases, with 9 bases remaining between them. CDR3 sequence: CASSRGGQETQYF. In DNA form, the CDR3 reads TGTGCCAGCAGTAGGGGGGGTCAAGAGACCCAGTACTTC. Supplemented by reference TRBV25-1 and TRBJ2-5, the full variable domain reads EADIYQTPRYLVIGTGKKITLECSQTMGHDKMYWYQQDPGMELHLIHYSYGVNSTEKGDLSSESTVSRIRTEHFPLTLESARPSHTSQYLCASSRGGQETQYFGPGTRLLVL.